What follows are 30 T cell receptor beta chains derived from one specimen sequenced in a study of OX40 agonist ivuxolimab in advanced cancers. Data came from immunoSEQ multiplex PCR; TCRdb stores just in-frame clones and leaves some out. The repertoire includes 70,000 or so clones, over 60% of them detected once, and under 2.5% sits in the top ten. Sample: CD4+ or CD8+ T cells sorted from blood, taken in a trial of the OX40 agonist ivuxolimab. The receptors come from an adult with an advanced solid tumor such as melanoma, head and neck, liver or kidney cancer.

The J gene is TRBJ2-7, the V gene TRBV5-4; possible D gene TRBD1, 5 bases. V was trimmed by 2 bases and J by 2 bases, leaving 11 bases between them. The CDR3 is 14 amino acids. Germline loops: CDR1 SGHNT, CDR2 YYREEE (reference sequence). DNA for the CDR3: TGTGCCAGCAGCTTTCAGGGAAATCCCTACGAGCAGTACTTC. Translating gives CASSFQGNPYEQYF.

The count of this clone is one. The chain is built from TRBV7-8 and TRBJ2-4; 11 bases are a match to TRBD2. The CDR3 covers 21 residues. Looked up from germline, CDR1 is SGHVS and CDR2 is FQNEAQ. The V gene end was trimmed by 1 base and the J gene end by 2 bases; junction bases not matched to a gene: 16. The DNA for the CDR3 is TGTGCCAGCAGCTTAGGTGGCGAGGGGACTAGCGGAAGGCTGACCAAAAACATTCAGTACTTC. The encoded protein is CASSLGGEGTSGRLTKNIQYF. Full variable domain (missing parts from reference TRBV7-8 and TRBJ2-4): GAGVSQSPRYKVAKRGQDVALRCDPISGHVSLFWYQQALGQGPEFLTYFQNEAQLDKSGLPSDRFFAERPEGSVSTLKIQRTQQEDSAVYLCASSLGGEGTSGRLTKNIQYFGAGTRLSVL.

This clone came up a few times. V and J are TRBV5-4 and TRBJ2-7, with D unclear. The CDR3 length is 14 residues. The V and J ends lost 0 bases and 0 bases respectively, with 7 bases between them. Germline V CDR1 and CDR2: SGHNT, YYREEE (reference sequence). For the CDR3, the DNA is TGTGCCAGCAGCTTGGGTCCTAGCTCCTACGAGCAGTACTTC. It codes for CASSLGPSSYEQYF.

The V and J genes are TRBV7-9 and TRBJ2-2; D perhaps matches TRBD1 (6 bases). This CDR3 has 14 amino acids. The V and J ends lost 5 bases and 2 bases respectively, with 9 bases between them. Germline CDR1 SEHNR, CDR2 FQNEAQ (reference sequence). The CDR3 sequence: CASSRTVNTGELFF. As DNA, the CDR3 is TGTGCCAGCAGCAGGACAGTTAACACCGGGGAGCTGTTTTTT.

This clone ranks as medium-sized. The gene calls are TRBV7-9 and TRBJ2-1; 16 bases line up with TRBD2. Trimming cost V 4 bases and J 6 bases; bases outside gene matches: 6. Germline V gives CDR1 SEHNR, CDR2 FQNEAQ (reference sequence). The CDR3 runs to 17 residues. This CDR3 is CASSSGLAGGPSNEQFF. The CDR3 DNA follows: TGTGCCAGCAGCTCGGGACTAGCGGGAGGGCCGAGCAATGAGCAGTTCTTC.

The chain joins TRBV4-1 to TRBJ2-1; 11 bases map to TRBD2. The germline V gene has CDR1 MGHRA and CDR2 YSYEKL. This CDR3 has 16 residues. V lost 3 bases to trimming and J lost 9 bases; unmatched junction nucleotides: 10. The CDR3: CASSHSTSGSWGEQFF. The CDR3 DNA follows: TGCGCCAGCAGCCACTCTACTAGCGGGAGTTGGGGTGAGCAGTTCTTC.

The chain combines TRBV9 with TRBJ2-1, with 11 bases that match TRBD1. The V and J ends lost 4 bases and 5 bases, in that order; junction bases with no gene match: 8. Germline assignment: CDR1 SGDLS and CDR2 YYNGEE. The CDR3 sequence is 16 residues long. CDR3 loop: CASSTEGTGGHNEQFF. In DNA form, the CDR3 reads TGTGCCAGCAGCACAGAAGGGACAGGGGGACACAATGAGCAGTTCTTC.

This clone was picked up one time. This chain uses TRBV11-2 with TRBJ2-1; tentative D call: TRBD2 (5 bases). The V gene's germline CDR1 is SGHAT and CDR2 FQNNGV. The V end lost 1 base, the J end lost 7 bases, and 17 bases lay between the germline ends. The CDR3 covers 16 residues. The chain's CDR3 is CASSLGALGERNEQFF. The CDR3 coding sequence is TGTGCCAGCAGCTTAGGGGCCCTAGGAGAGCGGAATGAGCAGTTCTTC.

This clone was recorded once. J is TRBJ2-3 and V is TRBV9; 7 bases map to TRBD2. With V trimmed by 0 bases and J by 1 base, 8 bases remained unmatched. Germline CDR1 and CDR2: SGDLS and YYNGEE. This CDR3 is built from 17 residues. CDR3 in DNA: TGTGCCAGCAGCGTAGCTACGGGGCTAGCGGGCACAGATACGCAGTATTTT. It specifies CASSVATGLAGTDTQYF.

V gene TRBV5-6 combines with J gene TRBJ2-2, with D perhaps given as TRBD1 or TRBD2 (6 bases each). This CDR3 spans 19 amino acids. CDR1 is SGHDT and CDR2 is YYEEEE in the germline V gene. V dropped 0 bases and J dropped 4 bases, with 22 bases sitting between them. The CDR3 DNA reads TGTGCCAGCAGCTTGGAGGTATTCGCAGGGGACGGGGGCACCGGGGAGCTGTTTTTT. Protein: CASSLEVFAGDGGTGELFF.

This chain links TRBV10-2 with TRBJ1-3, with unresolved D. This CDR3 has 13 amino acids. Germline V lookup: CDR1 WSHSY, CDR2 SAAADI. With 6 bases removed from V and 9 bases from J, the gap between germline ends came to 15 bases. In DNA form, the CDR3 reads TGCGCCAGCAGGGGAGACCCCAAGGCCACCATATATTTT. Translation: CASRGDPKATIYF.

The chain couples TRBV6-1 to TRBJ1-1; D gene unclear. Germline V gene sequence: CDR1 MNHNS, CDR2 SASEGT. This CDR3 is 14 amino acids long. The V and J ends lost 5 bases and 6 bases respectively, with 16 bases between them. Here the CDR3 reads CASSSTALSPEAFF. The CDR3 DNA sequence: TGTGCCAGCAGTAGTACAGCTTTGTCCCCTGAAGCTTTCTTT.

This chain uses TRBV5-1 with TRBJ1-1; no firm D call. The CDR3 contains 16 residues. Germline V gives CDR1 SGHRS, CDR2 YFSETQ. V was clipped by 0 bases and J by 3 bases, with 15 bases between them. CDR3: CASSLAEGIGDTEAFF. CDR3 in DNA: TGCGCCAGCAGCTTGGCCGAAGGGATTGGGGACACTGAAGCTTTCTTT.

The chain combines TRBV6-1 with TRBJ1-2, with 10 bases matching TRBD1. V was clipped by 6 bases and J by 2 bases; unmatched bases: 3. In germline, CDR1 is MNHNS, CDR2 SASEGT. The CDR3 contains 14 residues. CDR3: CASRGQGGNYGYTF. CDR3 coding DNA: TGTGCCAGCAGAGGACAGGGGGGGAACTATGGCTACACCTTC.

This clone was seen a single time. This chain uses TRBV19 with TRBJ1-4, with a weak D call TRBD1 (5 bases). The CDR3 sequence is 14 residues long. The germline gives CDR1 LNHDA, CDR2 SQIVND (reference sequence). With 7 bases removed from V and 7 bases from J, the gap between germline ends came to 16 bases. The CDR3: CASNIPGRREKLFF. The CDR3 DNA follows: TGTGCCAGTAACATACCAGGGAGGCGTGAAAAACTGTTTTTT.

This clone turned up a few times. At the DNA level, this CDR3 is encoded by other sequences in the same sample as well. CDR3 loop: CASSGQGAYEQYF. The CDR3 nucleotides read TGTGCCAGCAGCGGACAGGGGGCGTACGAGCAGTACTTC. The chain combines TRBV9 with TRBJ2-7, with TRBD1 matching over 10 bases. This CDR3 has 13 amino acids. The ends lost 3 bases at V and 4 bases at J; junction bases unmatched: 1. CDR1 and CDR2 (germline): SGDLS, YYNGEE.

The V gene is TRBV30, the J gene TRBJ1-2; 7 nucleotides match TRBD1. After removal of 4 bases from V and 6 bases from J, the junction contained 11 bases not matched to a gene. Germline values: CDR1 GTSNPN, CDR2 SVGIG (reference sequence). CDR3 length: 14 amino acids. This CDR3 reads CAWTAGQGGDGYTF. The DNA for the CDR3 is TGTGCCTGGACTGCGGGGCAGGGGGGCGATGGCTACACCTTC.

The chain joins TRBV7-2 to TRBJ1-2, with TRBD1 matching 9 bases. V shed 6 bases, J shed 6 bases, and the junction held 5 bases outside the gene matches. Germline assignment: CDR1 SGHTA and CDR2 FQGNSA. CDR3 length: 13 amino acids. For the CDR3, the DNA is TGTGCCAGCAGTCCCGACAGGGGGGATGGCTACACCTTC. Amino acids: CASSPDRGDGYTF.

V is TRBV7-6 and J is TRBJ2-3; the match to TRBD2 covers 11 bases. This CDR3 spans 16 amino acids. The J segment lost 2 bases and the V segment lost 2 bases, leaving 3 bases of the junction unmatched. CDR1 and CDR2 (germline): SGHVS, FNYEAQ. CDR3: CASSLLAGGFTDTQYF. DNA of the CDR3: TGTGCCAGCAGCTTACTAGCGGGGGGTTTCACAGATACGCAGTATTTT.

This clone was recorded once. The chain uses TRBV2 and TRBJ2-3; 10 bases match TRBD2. The length of the CDR3 is 14 residues. J gave up 7 bases and V 7 bases, and 8 bases lay outside the gene matches. Germline CDR1 reads SNHLY; CDR2 reads FYNNEI. The DNA of the CDR3 is TGTGCCAGCACCGGACTAGCGGAAAAGCATACGCAGTATTTT. The encoded protein is CASTGLAEKHTQYF.

The chain's CDR3 is CASSLSPAGGSTDTQYF. In nucleotides, the CDR3 is TGTGCCAGCAGCTTATCCCCTGCGGGAGGGAGCACAGATACGCAGTATTTT. The chain joins TRBV7-9 to TRBJ2-3; 9 positions agree with TRBD2. The CDR3 sequence is 17 residues long. Germline loops: CDR1 SEHNR, CDR2 FQNEAQ (reference sequence). J was trimmed by 0 bases and V by 2 bases; bases with no gene match: 6.

V and J are TRBV30 and TRBJ1-5, with unresolved D. V lost 0 bases to trimming and J lost 1 base, with 7 bases between them. Germline CDR1 GTSNPN, CDR2 SVGIG (reference sequence). This CDR3 is 14 amino acids long. This CDR3 reads CAWSVSTSNQPQHF. The CDR3 DNA reads as TGTGCCTGGAGTGTCAGCACGAGCAATCAGCCCCAGCATTTT.

The chain recombines TRBV7-9 with TRBJ1-2, with 7 bases aligning to TRBD1. Unmatched junction bases numbered 13, after V lost 7 bases and J lost 8 bases. Germline V gene lookup returns CDR1 SEHNR and CDR2 FQNEAQ (reference sequence). The CDR3 is 14 amino acids. CDR3 in DNA: TGTGCCAGCACCCCGGGACAGTCTTTTGACGGCTACACCTTC. Its protein is CASTPGQSFDGYTF.

The chain recombines TRBV18 with TRBJ2-1, with TRBD2 matching 7 bases. Germline CDR1 reads KGHSH; CDR2 reads LQKENI. V dropped 2 bases and J dropped 9; count of bases not matched to a gene: 10. The CDR3 is 15 residues long. The CDR3 DNA is TGTGCCAGCTCACCAGCAAGCGGGGCTGTCGGTGAGCAGTTCTTC. As protein: CASSPASGAVGEQFF.

This chain connects TRBV25-1 to TRBJ1-4; D not resolved. V shed 1 base and J shed 8 bases, with 14 bases lying between them. This CDR3 region has 15 residues. Per germline, CDR1 MGHDK and CDR2 SYGVNS. Written as DNA, the CDR3 is TGTGCCAGCAGTGAATTTGGGAGAGGCAAAGAAAAACTGTTTTTT. This gives the protein CASSEFGRGKEKLFF.

V gene TRBV15 combines with J gene TRBJ1-3; D is possibly TRBD1 (6 bases). V was pared by 4 bases and J by 2 bases, with 24 bases between. The CDR3 consists of 19 residues. Germline V CDR1 and CDR2: LNHNV, YYDKDF (reference sequence). The CDR3 reads CATSTYHGPGGPTGNTIYF. In DNA form, the CDR3 reads TGTGCCACCAGCACTTACCACGGTCCCGGGGGGCCAACTGGAAACACCATATATTTT.

This chain uses TRBV28 with TRBJ1-1; TRBD1 aligns across 7 bases. This CDR3 has 13 residues. J gave up 4 bases and V 6 bases, and 5 bases lay outside the gene matches. The germline gives CDR1 MDHEN, CDR2 SYDVKM. CDR3 coding DNA: TGTGCCAGCAGGCACAGGGGAGGCACTGAAGCTTTCTTT. Protein: CASRHRGGTEAFF. Variable domain in full (rest from reference TRBV28 and TRBJ1-1): DVKVTQSSRYLVKRTGEKVFLECVQDMDHENMFWYRQDPGLGLRLIYFSYDVKMKEKGDIPEGYSVSREKKERFSLILESASTNQTSMYLCASRHRGGTEAFFGQGTRLTVV.

Notes on this clone: At one boundary the junction diverges from the germline segment, which might be a read error. V is TRBV6-6 and J is TRBJ1-2, with 9 bases identical to TRBD1. CDR1 is MNHNY and CDR2 is SVGAGI in the germline V gene (reference sequence). The CDR3 runs to 11 residues. The CDR3 here is CASSLRDRVSF. DNA for the CDR3: TGTGCCAGCAGTCTCCGGGACAGGGTCTCCTTC.

The chain employs TRBV18 and TRBJ2-3, with 8 positions matching TRBD2. V dropped 5 bases and J dropped 3; count of bases not matched to a gene: 7. CDR1 is KGHSH and CDR2 is LQKENI in the germline V gene. The CDR3 runs 15 residues. CDR3 coding DNA: TGTGCCAGCTCAAATAGCGGGATGAGGACAGATACGCAGTATTTT. This gives the protein CASSNSGMRTDTQYF.

V is TRBV5-1 and J is TRBJ1-2; TRBD1 is a possible D gene (5 bases). Germline V gene data show CDR1 as SGHRS and CDR2 as YFSETQ. V was clipped by 4 bases and J by 8 bases, with 15 bases between them. The CDR3 loop spans 13 amino acids. The CDR3 DNA follows: TGCGCCAGCAGCCCCAACCAGGGATGGGGCTACACCTTC. Amino acids: CASSPNQGWGYTF.